The clone carrying this T cell receptor (beta chain) has only a few counts. Its antigen is undetermined. The DNA ends 3 residues before the CDR3 does, and the rest of the CDR3 is filled in from the germline J gene. CDR3 length: 13 residues. With V trimmed by 8 bases and J by 5 bases, 10 bases remained unmatched. Germline values: CDR1 GTSNPN, CDR2 SVGIG (reference sequence). All CVID subjects were on immunoglobulin replacement for at least one year. Donors gave roughly 5 to 9 ml heparinized peripheral whole blood. The record originates from a study of T cell clonality in common variable immunodeficiency. General study findings and limits: Common variable immunodeficiency TCR beta sequences reportedly had fewer deletions and N-nucleotide insertions. Compared with healthy controls, CVID subjects showed increased TCRbeta clonality, mostly in about a third.

The method was immunoSEQ multiplex PCR; TCRdb's version includes in-frame clones alone and lacks a portion of them. This repertoire lists roughly 33,000 clones without singletons; 6.1% sits in the top ten. The receptor was derived from a human donor with common variable immunodeficiency. The sequenced sample consisted of peripheral blood mononuclear cells. The chain links TRBV30 to TRBJ2-7; TRBD1 matches 9 bases. Here the CDR3 reads CAVYPGQGHEQYF. The covered CDR3 bases are TGTGCCGTTTACCCGGGACAGGGCCACGAG.